This T cell receptor (beta chain) was observed in a study of T cell repertoires in cytomegalovirus infection. TCRdb recomputed calls from the reads with MiXCR, one row per CDR3 protein. The data show around 430,000 distinct CDR3 sequences, with about two fifths seen just once and 43% held by the top ten. Details on this clonotype: Its antigen is not known.

Losses at the gene ends were 9 bases for V and 9 bases for J; bases not matched to a gene: 14. The germline CDR1 and CDR2 sequences are SGHTS and YDEGEE. The CDR3 totals 14 residues. The chain employs TRBV5-8 and TRBJ2-1, with 8 bases identical to TRBD1. The specimen was cultured PBMCs, collected from culture after CMV antigen stimulation. The TCR sequence derives from a human donor in good health (CMV status not recorded). Some clones in this sample may be carry-over from other donors' samples. The CDR3 loop is CATYQWGTGGEQFF. DNA for the CDR3: TGTGCCACCTACCAATGGGGTACAGGGGGTGAGCAGTTCTTC.